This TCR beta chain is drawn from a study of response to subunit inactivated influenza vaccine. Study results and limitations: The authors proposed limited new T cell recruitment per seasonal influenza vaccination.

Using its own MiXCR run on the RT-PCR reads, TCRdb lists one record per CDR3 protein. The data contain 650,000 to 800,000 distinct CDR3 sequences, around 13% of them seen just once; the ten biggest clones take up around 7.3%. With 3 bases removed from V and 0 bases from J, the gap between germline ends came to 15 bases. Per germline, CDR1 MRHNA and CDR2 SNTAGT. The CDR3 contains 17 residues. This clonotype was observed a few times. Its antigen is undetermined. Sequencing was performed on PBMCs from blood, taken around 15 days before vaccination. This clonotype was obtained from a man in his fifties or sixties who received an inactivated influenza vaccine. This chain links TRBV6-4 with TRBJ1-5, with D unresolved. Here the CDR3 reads CASSEALEGYSNQPQHF. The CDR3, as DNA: TGTGCCAGCAGTGAGGCCCTCGAGGGTTATAGCAATCAGCCCCAGCATTTT.